Detailed here is one TCR beta chain. The data were taken from a study of T cell changes during pregnancy in multiple sclerosis. This CDR3 is 12 amino acids long. V gave up 7 bases and J gave up 6 bases, with 11 bases separating them. CDR1 is LNHDA and CDR2 is SQIVND in the germline V gene (reference sequence). Profiled with immunoSEQ multiplex PCR; TCRdb holds only in-frame clones, not every one. The sample consists of under 20,000 clones, approximately 85% of them appearing once. The TCR comes from a female donor in good health, enrolled as a control in a pregnancy study. This chain uses TRBV19 with TRBJ2-3; D is undetermined. Sample: CD8+ T cells from peripheral blood mononuclear cells, taken in the second trimester of pregnancy. The CDR3 sequence: CASTSERDTQYF. CDR3 bases: TGTGCCAGTACCTCAGAGAGGGATACGCAGTATTTT. The whole variable domain, filled in from reference TRBV19 and TRBJ2-3, reads DGGITQSPKYLFRKEGQNVTLSCEQNLNHDAMYWYRQDPGQGLRLIYYSQIVNDFQKGDIAEGYSVSREKKESFPLTVTSAQKNPTAFYLCASTSERDTQYFGPGTRLTVL.